Below are 5 T cell receptor beta chains sequenced from a single sample in a study of T cell changes during pregnancy in multiple sclerosis. Produced via immunoSEQ multiplex PCR; TCRdb's table is partial and in-frame only. Found here are tens of thousands of clones, over 80% of them singletons; the top ten hold 0.76%. Source: CD4+ T cells from peripheral blood mononuclear cells, taken in the first trimester of pregnancy. The source is a female donor with multiple sclerosis, enrolled in a pregnancy study.

The chain combines TRBV4-2 with TRBJ2-7; the match to TRBD1 covers 7 bases. Germline V lookup: CDR1 LGHNA, CDR2 YNFKEQ. Unmatched junction bases numbered 8, after V lost 4 bases and J lost 2 bases. The CDR3 length is 15 residues. CDR3 DNA: TGTGCCAGCAGCCCAGGGGACAGCGGACCCTACGAGCAGTACTTC. It translates to CASSPGDSGPYEQYF.

The CDR3 coding sequence is TGTGCCAGCAGCTTGAGGAGATACCACGAGCAGTACTTC. It codes for CASSLRRYHEQYF. The genes are TRBV5-6 and TRBJ2-7; unclear D gene. The CDR3 sequence is 13 residues long. Germline CDR1 SGHDT, CDR2 YYEEEE. V was cut by 1 base and J by 5 bases, with 10 bases left in between.

The table lists this clone with a count of one. The chain joins TRBV5-1 to TRBJ2-7, with 11 bases fitting TRBD1. This CDR3 is built from 14 residues. The junction had 4 bases not matched to a gene; V was cut back by 4 bases and J by 4 bases. The germline V gene encodes CDR1 SGHRS and CDR2 YFSETQ. This CDR3 reads CASSPGTGGYEQYF. The CDR3 coding sequence is TGCGCCAGCAGCCCCGGGACAGGGGGGTACGAGCAGTACTTC.

The rearrangement uses TRBV4-3 and TRBJ1-2; 9 bases fit TRBD1. CDR1 LGHNA and CDR2 YSLEER come from the germline V gene. The CDR3 has 15 amino acids. Unmatched junction bases numbered 7, after V lost 3 bases and J lost 5 bases. The CDR3 loop reads CASSHEWTGEYGYTF. The DNA for the CDR3 is TGCGCCAGCAGCCATGAATGGACAGGGGAATATGGCTACACCTTC.

V is TRBV10-3 and J is TRBJ2-3; D might be TRBD1 (6 bases). This CDR3 spans 14 amino acids. Looked up from germline, CDR1 is ENHRY and CDR2 is SYGVKD. V was trimmed by 8 bases and J by 1 base, leaving 13 bases between them. The CDR3 nucleotides are TGTGCCATCGGACAGTCCGCCCGCACAGATACGCAGTATTTT. As protein: CAIGQSARTDTQYF.